This T cell receptor beta chain was captured in a study of ipilimumab plus nivolumab after autologous stem cell transplantation. The CDR3 has 17 amino acids. Germline assignment: CDR1 SGHRS and CDR2 YFSETQ. V shed 4 bases and J 4 bases; nucleotides not matched to a gene: 14. Assay used: immunoSEQ multiplex PCR; TCRdb lists only in-frame clones, some missing. The table shows 20,000 to 25,000 clones, with approximately 73% occurring only once. Checkpoint therapy with ipilimumab 1 mg/kg began 14 to 28 days after transplant. The source of this sequence is a male donor with diffuse large B-cell lymphoma. The sample consisted of PBMCs, taken in a trial of ipilimumab plus nivolumab as post-transplant consolidation. J is TRBJ2-3 and V is TRBV5-1, with 8 bases that match TRBD2. This chain's CDR3 is CASSPPPGGPGSDTQYF. The CDR3 DNA follows: TGCGCCAGCAGCCCCCCCCCGGGGGGGCCGGGTTCAGATACGCAGTATTTT.